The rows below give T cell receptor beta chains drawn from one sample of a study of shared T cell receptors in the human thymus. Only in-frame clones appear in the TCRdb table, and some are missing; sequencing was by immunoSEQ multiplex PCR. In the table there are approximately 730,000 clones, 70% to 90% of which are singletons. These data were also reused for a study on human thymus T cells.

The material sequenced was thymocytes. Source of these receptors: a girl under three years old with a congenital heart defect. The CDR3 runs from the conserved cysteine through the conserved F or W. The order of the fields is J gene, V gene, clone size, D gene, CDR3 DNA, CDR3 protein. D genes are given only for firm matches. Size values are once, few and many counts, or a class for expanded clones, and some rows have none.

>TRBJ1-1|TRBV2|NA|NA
TGTGCCAGCAGGGACATGAACACTGAAGCTTTCTTT
CASRDMNTEAFF
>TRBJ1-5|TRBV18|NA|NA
TGTGCCAGCTCACCATACCGCGCCGCGGGATTCGGTCAGCCCCAGCATTTT
CASSPYRAAGFGQPQHF
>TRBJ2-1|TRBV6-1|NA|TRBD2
TGTGCCAGCAGTGTCCGCGGGACTAGCGCTTACAATGAGCAGTTCTTC
CASSVRGTSAYNEQFF
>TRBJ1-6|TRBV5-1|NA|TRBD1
TGCGCCAGCAGCCCCGGAGGAACAGGGGGTTCTATGTCACCCCTCCACTTT
CASSPGGTGGSMSPLHF
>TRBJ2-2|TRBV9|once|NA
TGTGCCAGCAGCGTAGCACAGGGTCTCACCGGGGAGCTGTTTTTT
CASSVAQGLTGELFF
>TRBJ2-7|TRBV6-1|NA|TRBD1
TGTGCCAGCAGTCCGTGGGGGACAGGGGACTACGAGCAGTACTTC
CASSPWGTGDYEQYF
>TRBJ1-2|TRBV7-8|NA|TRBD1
TGTGCCAACAGCTCCGGGACAGGGTTTCTAAATGGCTACACCTTC
CANSSGTGFLNGYTF
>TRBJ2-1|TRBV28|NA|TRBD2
TGTGCCAGCAGCCAAGGGACTAGCGGGGGGTGTTATGAGCAGTTCTTC
CASSQGTSGGCYEQFF
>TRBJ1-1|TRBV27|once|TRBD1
TGTGCCAGCAGTAAGGACAGGGCCGGGGACACTGAAGCTTTCTTT
CASSKDRAGDTEAFF
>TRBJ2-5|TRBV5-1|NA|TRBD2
TGCGCCAGCAGCTTGGCCGCGGGGGGATACGAGACCCAGTACTTC
CASSLAAGGYETQYF
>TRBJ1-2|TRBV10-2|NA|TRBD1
TGCGCCAGCAGTGAGTCGGCAGGGGGAACTGGCTACACCTTC
CASSESAGGTGYTF
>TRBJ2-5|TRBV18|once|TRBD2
TGTGCCAGCTCACCGAATCCGTCGGGACTAGCGGGGGGAAACGGGCAAGAGACCCAGTACTTC
CASSPNPSGLAGGNGQETQYF
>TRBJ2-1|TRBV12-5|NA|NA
TGTGCTAGTGGTCTTTACAGGGACCTAAGCTCCTACAATGAGCAGTTCTTC
CASGLYRDLSSYNEQFF
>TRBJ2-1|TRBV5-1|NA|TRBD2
TGCGCCAGCAGCTTGGTGGGGACTAGCGGGGGTACCTCTGGCAATGAGCAGTTCTTC
CASSLVGTSGGTSGNEQFF
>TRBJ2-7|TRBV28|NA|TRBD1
TGTGCCAGCAGTTTAACCCCACCCCTAGACAGGGCCTACGAGCAGTACTTC
CASSLTPPLDRAYEQYF
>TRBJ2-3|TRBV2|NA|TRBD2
TGTGCCAGCAGGTGTGAGTCTTCGGCGGGGGAAAGCACAGATACGCAGTATTTT
CASRCESSAGESTDTQYF
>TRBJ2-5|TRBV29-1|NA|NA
TGCAGCGTTGATGGAAGGACAGGGAGGGTGTACCAAGAGACCCAGTACTTC
CSVDGRTGRVYQETQYF
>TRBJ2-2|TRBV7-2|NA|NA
TGTGCCAGCAGCTTAGGGCGCCGGAGAGGCGCCGGGGAGCTGTTTTTT
CASSLGRRRGAGELFF
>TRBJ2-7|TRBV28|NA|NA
TGTGCCAGCACCAGACGCGGTCCCCACGAGCAGTACTTC
CASTRRGPHEQYF
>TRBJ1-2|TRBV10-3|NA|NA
TGTGCCATCAGTGACAGGGAACGTGGCGGCTACACCTTC
CAISDRERGGYTF
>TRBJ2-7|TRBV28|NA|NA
TGTGCCAGCAGCGTTTTGGGACTTCTGGGACCCTCCTACGAGCAGTACTTC
CASSVLGLLGPSYEQYF
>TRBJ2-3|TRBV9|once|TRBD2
TGTGCCAGCAGCGGCCCTCAGCGGGGGAGATGCACAGATACGCAGTATTTT
CASSGPQRGRCTDTQYF
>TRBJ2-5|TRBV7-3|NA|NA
TGTGCCAGCAGCGCGGGACGAGGAGGAGGACTGGAGACCCAGTACTTC
CASSAGRGGGLETQYF
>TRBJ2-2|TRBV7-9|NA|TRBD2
TGTGCCAGCAGCTTAGCGATTCGGGGGGTTGACACCGGGGAGCTGTTTTTT
CASSLAIRGVDTGELFF
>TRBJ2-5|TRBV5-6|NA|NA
TGTGCTCACAAGGCGCCCCAGGGGGGGACCCAGTACTTC
CAHKAPQGGTQYF
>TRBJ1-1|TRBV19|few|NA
TGTGCCAGTAGATTAGGACAGAATGCTTTCTTT
CASRLGQNAFF
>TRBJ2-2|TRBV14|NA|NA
TGTGCCAGCAGCAGAGCCCCGAACACCGGGGAGCTGTTTTTT
CASSRAPNTGELFF
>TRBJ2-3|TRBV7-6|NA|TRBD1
TGTGCCAGCAGCTTAGCGGGGACAGTCACAGATACGCAGTATTTT
CASSLAGTVTDTQYF
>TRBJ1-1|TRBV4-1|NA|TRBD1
TGCGCCAGCAGCCATCTATCCGGACAGGCACGGGGGATGAACACTGAAGCTTTCTTT
CASSHLSGQARGMNTEAFF
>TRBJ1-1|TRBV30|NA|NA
TGTGCCTGGAGTTCTCCCTGGGGGGTAAGAAAAGAGGGAACTGAAGCTTTCTTT
CAWSSPWGVRKEGTEAFF
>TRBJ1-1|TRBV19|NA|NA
TGTGCCAGTAACCGCGGGGCCTACACTGAAGCTTTCTTT
CASNRGAYTEAFF
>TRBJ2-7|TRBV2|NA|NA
TGTGCCAGCAGTGATAACCTCTACGAGCAGTACTTC
CASSDNLYEQYF
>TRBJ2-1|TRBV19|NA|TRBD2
TGTGCCAGTAGTAAGGGGCGGGGGGGCTACAATGAGCAGTTCTTC
CASSKGRGGYNEQFF
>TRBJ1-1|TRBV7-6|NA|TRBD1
TGTGCCAGCAGCTTAGATGAGGGGGCCTTTAGTCTCGCTGAAGCTTTCTTT
CASSLDEGAFSLAEAFF
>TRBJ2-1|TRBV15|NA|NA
TGTGCCACCAGCAGAGGAGTTTCTTTATCAAGCAATGAGCAGTTCTTC
CATSRGVSLSSNEQFF
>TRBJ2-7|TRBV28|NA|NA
TGTGCCAGCAGTTTAGGACAGACCAAAACGCCCTACGAGCAGTACTTC
CASSLGQTKTPYEQYF
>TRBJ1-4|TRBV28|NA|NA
TGTGCCAGCAGTTTATCGACTAATGAAAAACTGTTTTTT
CASSLSTNEKLFF
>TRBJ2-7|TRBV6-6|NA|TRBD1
TGTGCCAGCAGTTATGGGACAGGACCCTACGAGCAGTACTTC
CASSYGTGPYEQYF
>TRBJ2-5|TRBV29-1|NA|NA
TGCAGCGTTACCGGGGAAGAGACCCAGTACTTC
CSVTGEETQYF
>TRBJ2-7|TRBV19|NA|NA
TGTGCCAGTAGAAGGGGACTGGGCACCTACGAGCAGTACTTC
CASRRGLGTYEQYF
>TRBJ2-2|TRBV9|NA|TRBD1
TGTGCCAGCAGCTCCGAGGACAGGATGGGAACCGGGGAGCTGTTTTTT
CASSSEDRMGTGELFF
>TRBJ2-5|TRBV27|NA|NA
TGTGCCAGCAGTTTATCGTGGGCCAGCTCCCAGACCCAGTACTTC
CASSLSWASSQTQYF
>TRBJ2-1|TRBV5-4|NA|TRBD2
TGTGCCAGCAGCTTGAACGCAGGTGGGGGGGATTACAATGAGCAGTTCTTC
CASSLNAGGGDYNEQFF
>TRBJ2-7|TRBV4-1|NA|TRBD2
TGCGCCAGCAGCCCCCTTGGGCTAGCGGGGGGCCTGAGCTCCTACGAGCAGTACTTC
CASSPLGLAGGLSSYEQYF
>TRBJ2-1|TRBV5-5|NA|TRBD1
TGTGCCAGCAGCTCGGTAGGGACAGGGCTCACTAATGAGCAGTTCTTC
CASSSVGTGLTNEQFF
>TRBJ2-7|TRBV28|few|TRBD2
TGTGCCAGCAGTTTAGGCGGGGGGCGCATATACGAGCAGTACTTC
CASSLGGGRIYEQYF
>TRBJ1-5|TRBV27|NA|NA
TGTGCCAGCAGTCCAAATCGACAGGCAAGCAATCAGCCCCAGCATTTT
CASSPNRQASNQPQHF
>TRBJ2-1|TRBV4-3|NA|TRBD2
TGCGCCAGCAGCCACGCAGATTTAGCGGGGGTTGGCAATGAGCAGTTCTTC
CASSHADLAGVGNEQFF
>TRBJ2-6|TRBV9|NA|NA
TGTGCCAGCAGTCCACGGGTCTCTGGGGCCAACGTCCTGACTTTC
CASSPRVSGANVLTF
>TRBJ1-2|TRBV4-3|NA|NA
TGCGCCAGCAGCCAGACAAGATCAGGGTCTAACTATGGCTACACCTTC
CASSQTRSGSNYGYTF
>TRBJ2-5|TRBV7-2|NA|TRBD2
TGTGCCAGCAGCCCTGGGGGGATAGCGGGGGGGCCCACGGAGACCCAGTACTTC
CASSPGGIAGGPTETQYF
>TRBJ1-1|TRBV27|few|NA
TGTGCCAGCAGTTCAGGGGCCGGGAACACTGAAGCTTTCTTT
CASSSGAGNTEAFF
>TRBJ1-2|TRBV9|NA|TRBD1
TGTGCCAGCACCGGGAGCCGGGACAGGGCAACCCACTGGACCTATGGCTACACCTTC
CASTGSRDRATHWTYGYTF
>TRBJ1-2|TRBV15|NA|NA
TGTGCCACCAGCAGAGACACTAACTATGGCTACACCTTC
CATSRDTNYGYTF